A single sample gave rise to the 5 T cell receptor beta chains below, sequenced in a study of CD8+ T cells in alopecia areata. Extracted RNA was reverse transcribed into cDNA, the sequencing template. Generated by immunoSEQ multiplex PCR, the TCRdb table keeps only in-frame clones and is missing some. The sample lists fewer than 250,000 clones; about 60% were seen once. The specimen was CD4+ T cells sorted from blood, collected at week 0. The receptors shown here come from a human donor with alopecia areata.

This clone was seen a handful of times. This CDR3 reads CASSWENSGNTIYF. In nucleotides, the CDR3 is TGTGCCAGCAGCTGGGAGAACTCTGGAAACACCATATATTTT. The chain employs TRBV7-9 and TRBJ1-3; D is ambiguous. The CDR3 runs 14 residues. The V end was cut by 4 bases, the J end by 0 bases, with 7 bases between. Germline V gives CDR1 SEHNR, CDR2 FQNEAQ (reference sequence).

The J gene is TRBJ1-1, the V gene TRBV29-1; D uncertain. The CDR3 is 13 amino acids. CDR1 and CDR2 from the germline V gene are SQVTM and ANQGSEA. The CDR3 spells CGMTTRLNTEAFF. The CDR3 nucleotides read TGCGGGATGACGACCCGACTGAACACTGAAGCTTTCTTT.

The rearrangement uses TRBV30 and TRBJ1-2, with D perhaps matching TRBD1 (6 bases). Trimming took 3 bases from V and 0 from J, leaving 14 bases between them. Germline V gives CDR1 GTSNPN, CDR2 SVGIG (reference sequence). CDR3 length: 15 residues. In DNA form, the CDR3 reads TGTGCCTGGAGCCCGACAGGCCCAGCTAACTATGGCTACACCTTC. It is translated as CAWSPTGPANYGYTF.

This clone has a handful of counts. This chain joins TRBV20-1 and TRBJ2-7; no reliable D call. Trimming removed 7 bases at V and 2 bases at J, with 9 bases between. The CDR3 contains 11 residues. Germline V gene sequence: CDR1 DFQATT, CDR2 SNEGSKA (reference sequence). The DNA for the CDR3 is TGCAGTGGAAGAGAGGCCTACGAGCAGTACTTC. Translating it yields CSGREAYEQYF.

The CDR3 protein is CASSSQGQETQYF. CDR3 nucleotides: TGCGCCAGCAGCTCTCAGGGCCAAGAGACCCAGTACTTC. The chain has TRBV5-1 and TRBJ2-5; perhaps TRBD1 as D (5 bases). The germline V and J ends were trimmed by 3 bases and 1 base, with 7 bases remaining between them. Germline CDR1 and CDR2: SGHRS and YFSETQ. CDR3 length: 13 residues.